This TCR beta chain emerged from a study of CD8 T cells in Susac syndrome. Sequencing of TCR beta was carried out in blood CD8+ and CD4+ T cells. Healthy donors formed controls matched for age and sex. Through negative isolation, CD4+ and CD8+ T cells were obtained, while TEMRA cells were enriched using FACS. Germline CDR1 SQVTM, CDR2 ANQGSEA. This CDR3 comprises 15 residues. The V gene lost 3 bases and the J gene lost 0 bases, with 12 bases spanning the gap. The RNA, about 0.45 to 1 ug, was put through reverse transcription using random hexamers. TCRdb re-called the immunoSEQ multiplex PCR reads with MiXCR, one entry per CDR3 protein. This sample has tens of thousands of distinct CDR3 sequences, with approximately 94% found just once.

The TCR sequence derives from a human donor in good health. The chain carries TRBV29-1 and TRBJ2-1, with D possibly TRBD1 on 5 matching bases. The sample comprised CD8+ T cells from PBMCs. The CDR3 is CSVDNRLSSYNEQFF. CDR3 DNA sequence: TGCAGCGTTGATAACAGGTTGAGCTCCTACAATGAGCAGTTCTTC.